The 18 T cell receptor beta chains below all came from one sample that was sequenced in a study of cytomegalovirus exposure and HLA in healthy donors. Both 60 Vbeta primers and 13 Jbeta primers went into the PCR. TCRdb keeps only in-frame clones here, not all; method: immunoSEQ multiplex PCR. This sample has roughly 190,000 clones, with about four fifths found just once. The sequenced material came from PBMCs. The receptors originated from a man aged 18 to 30 in good health and CMV-seronegative.

The gene calls are TRBV5-6 and TRBJ2-1; 7 nucleotides agree with TRBD1. The CDR3 is 14 amino acids. CDR1 is SGHDT and CDR2 is YYEEEE in the germline V gene. Germline trimming cut 6 bases from V and 3 bases from J; bases unmatched to any gene: 6. The CDR3 protein is CASTRQGIYNEQFF. The CDR3, as DNA: TGTGCCAGCACCCGACAGGGCATCTACAATGAGCAGTTCTTC.

The chain has TRBV27 and TRBJ2-1; perhaps TRBD2 as D (6 bases). Germline assignment: CDR1 MNHEY and CDR2 SMNVEV (reference sequence). There are 14 residues in the CDR3. V dropped 4 bases and J dropped 8 bases, with 15 bases sitting between them. In nucleotides, the CDR3 is TGTGCCAGCAGTTCCCTTCTAGCGTTGGATGAGCAGTTCTTC. Protein product: CASSSLLALDEQFF.

This chain joins TRBV6-1 and TRBJ2-5, with D tentatively TRBD2 (5 bases). Germline-derived CDR1 and CDR2 are MNHNS and SASEGT. CDR3 size: 14 residues. The V gene lost 7 bases and the J gene lost 0 bases, with 12 bases spanning the gap. CDR3 nucleotide sequence: TGTGCCAGCAAGCGGAGCAGAAACCAAGAGACCCAGTACTTC. The encoded protein is CASKRSRNQETQYF.

This clone was detected only a few times. This chain uses TRBV6-5 with TRBJ1-2; the D gene is possibly TRBD1 (5 bases). Germline CDR1 and CDR2: MNHEY and SVGAGI. The length of the CDR3 is 14 residues. V gave up 0 bases and J gave up 4 bases, with 9 bases separating them. The CDR3: CASSYSRGVYGYTF. The CDR3 DNA follows: TGTGCCAGCAGTTACTCCCGGGGGGTCTATGGCTACACCTTC.

The V call is TRBV5-8, the J call TRBJ1-1; D is uncertain. V was shortened by 7 bases and J by 10 bases, with 14 bases between the two germline ends. CDR3 length equals 11 residues. Per germline, CDR1 SGHTS and CDR2 YDEGEE. The CDR3 protein is CASGRDSGAFF. The CDR3 DNA reads TGTGCCAGCGGTAGAGATTCCGGAGCTTTCTTT.

The rearrangement uses TRBV28 and TRBJ1-4; D gene ambiguous. Per germline, CDR1 MDHEN and CDR2 SYDVKM. V lost 3 bases and J 5 bases, leaving 4 bases between the germline ends. CDR3 size: 12 residues. CDR3 region: CASSFLNEKLFF. The CDR3, as DNA: TGTGCCAGCAGTTTTCTAAATGAAAAACTGTTTTTT.

The gene calls are TRBV5-6 and TRBJ1-1, with 11 positions matching TRBD1. The CDR3 length is 15 residues. Looked up from germline, CDR1 is SGHDT and CDR2 is YYEEEE. V lost 4 bases to trimming and J lost 5 bases; unmatched junction nucleotides: 7. CDR3 nucleotide sequence: TGTGCCAGCAGCCTTACCTGGGACAGGGGGACTGAAGCTTTCTTT. Translated, it gives CASSLTWDRGTEAFF.

The genes are TRBV5-4 and TRBJ1-1; D ambiguous. Trimming removed 3 bases from V and 1 base from J, with 10 bases in between. This CDR3 region has 14 residues. CDR1 SGHNT and CDR2 YYREEE come from the germline V gene (reference sequence). The CDR3 bases are TGTGCCAGCAGCTCGGGGTGGGGGAACACTGAAGCTTTCTTT. Residues: CASSSGWGNTEAFF.

A note on this clone: Other DNA sequences in the sample encode the same CDR3. V usage is TRBV6-4 and J usage is TRBJ1-1; D uncertain. CDR3 length: 14 residues. Trimming removed 4 bases from V and 1 base from J, with 10 bases in between. Per germline, CDR1 MRHNA and CDR2 SNTAGT. The CDR3 spells CASSASPGNTEAFF. In nucleotides, the CDR3 is TGTGCCAGCAGTGCTAGCCCGGGGAACACTGAAGCTTTCTTT.

This clone was counted a few times. The chain links TRBV19 to TRBJ2-2, with D maybe TRBD1 (6 bases). CDR1 LNHDA and CDR2 SQIVND come from the germline V gene (reference sequence). CDR3 length equals 12 residues. Trimming stripped 6 bases from V and 6 bases from J, with 8 bases between. In DNA form, the CDR3 reads TGTGCCAGTAGCACAGGGTCCGGGGAGCTGTTTTTT. Amino acids: CASSTGSGELFF.

The chain joins TRBV18 to TRBJ2-3, with D uncertain. V lost 2 bases and J lost 2, with 5 bases in between. Germline assignment: CDR1 KGHSH and CDR2 LQKENI. The CDR3 length is 13 residues. The CDR3 DNA reads as TGTGCCAGCTCACCAACTGTCACAGATACGCAGTATTTT. Translation gives CASSPTVTDTQYF.

This rearrangement joins TRBV25-1 to TRBJ2-1, with 9 bases matching TRBD2. V shed 0 bases, J shed 8 bases, and the junction held 8 bases outside the gene matches. This CDR3 has 16 amino acids. Looked up from germline, CDR1 is MGHDK and CDR2 is SYGVNS. The CDR3 coding sequence is TGTGCCAGCAGTGAATATTTTAGCGGGAGTCGCGATGAGCAGTTCTTC. Its protein product is CASSEYFSGSRDEQFF.

This clone was counted once. This chain uses TRBV28 with TRBJ2-5; tentative D call: TRBD1 (6 bases). The closer fit of TRBJ2-7 to the DNA end suggests the J call may be wrong. The CDR3 runs to 13 residues. In germline, CDR1 is MDHEN, CDR2 SYDVKM. DNA of the CDR3: TGTGCCAGCAGTCTCCCAGGGGAGTACGAGCAGTACTTC. Translating gives CASSLPGEYEQYF.

J is TRBJ1-3 and V is TRBV19; TRBD1 aligns across 7 bases. V shed 6 bases and J 8 bases; nucleotides not matched to a gene: 13. This CDR3 has 15 residues. The germline V gene has CDR1 LNHDA and CDR2 SQIVND (reference sequence). The CDR3 sequence is CASRMLVTGMDTIYF. Here the CDR3 DNA reads TGTGCCAGTAGGATGTTGGTGACAGGGATGGACACCATATATTTT.

The chain is built from TRBV18 and TRBJ1-2; D uncertain. Trimming removed 10 bases from V and 7 bases from J, with 22 bases in between. The CDR3 is made up of 14 amino acids. Germline values: CDR1 KGHSH, CDR2 LQKENI. CDR3 sequence (DNA): TGTGCCACCTTCCCCCGCCCGGAGGTAGTTGGCTACACCTTC. This encodes CATFPRPEVVGYTF.

The chain employs TRBV15 and TRBJ1-2, with D tentatively TRBD1 (5 bases). The germline gives CDR1 LNHNV, CDR2 YYDKDF (reference sequence). The V end was cut by 0 bases, the J end by 4 bases, with 18 bases between. The CDR3 is 17 residues long. For the CDR3, the DNA is TGTGCCACCAGCAGAGACCCAAACCCCGCGGGGCTCTATGGCTACACCTTC. Translation: CATSRDPNPAGLYGYTF.

The gene calls are TRBV7-2 and TRBJ2-7, with 8 bases lining up with TRBD2. Unmatched junction bases numbered 1, after V lost 6 bases and J lost 0 bases. Per germline, CDR1 SGHTA and CDR2 FQGNSA. The CDR3 contains 13 residues. CDR3 nucleotide sequence: TGTGCCAGCAGACTAGCGGCCTCCTACGAGCAGTACTTC. Its translation is CASRLAASYEQYF.

The chain employs TRBV2 and TRBJ2-1; TRBD2 agrees at 12 bases. The CDR3 totals 14 residues. The germline V gene has CDR1 SNHLY and CDR2 FYNNEI. V trimming: 6 bases; J trimming: 6 bases; junction bases outside the gene matches: 3. The CDR3 DNA follows: TGTGCCAGCAGGACTAGCGGGGGCTCCAATGAGCAGTTCTTC. Protein: CASRTSGGSNEQFF.